The 14 T cell receptor beta chains below come from one sample, sequenced in a study of blood T cell repertoires in COVID-19. This table comes from immunoSEQ multiplex PCR, and its TCRdb copy is limited to in-frame clones, with some not included. The sample carries roughly 400,000 clones, 80% to 90% recorded once. Sequenced input: PBMCs or T cells enriched from blood (not recorded which). The receptors originated from a man aged 30 to 39 who had recovered from COVID-19.

This rearrangement joins TRBV28 to TRBJ1-5, with TRBD1 matching over 9 bases. Trimming cost V 4 bases and J 7 bases; bases outside gene matches: 11. Per germline, CDR1 MDHEN and CDR2 SYDVKM. This CDR3 is built from 16 residues. In DNA form, the CDR3 reads TGTGCCAGCAGTTCCTCACAGGGGGCTCGCGGGCAGCCCCAGCATTTT. It specifies CASSSSQGARGQPQHF.

This clone occurred once. This chain uses TRBV5-6 with TRBJ2-7; D unresolved. CDR3 length: 14 amino acids. V lost 0 bases and J 1 base, leaving 8 bases between the germline ends. Germline assignment: CDR1 SGHDT and CDR2 YYEEEE. CDR3 bases: TGTGCCAGCAGCTTGGGATGGGCGTCCTACGAGCAGTACTTC. Translated, it gives CASSLGWASYEQYF.

The rearrangement links TRBV14 to TRBJ1-3; TRBD1 might be the D (5 bases). The V gene's germline CDR1 is SGHDN and CDR2 FVKESK. The V end was cut by 0 bases, the J end by 1 base, with 13 bases between. This CDR3 comprises 17 residues. The CDR3 sequence is CASSQDRDSVSGNTIYF. In nucleotides, the CDR3 is TGTGCCAGCAGCCAAGATCGCGACAGCGTGTCTGGAAACACCATATATTTT. Complete variable domain (other parts from reference TRBV14 and TRBJ1-3): EAGVTQFPSHSVIEKGQTVTLRCDPISGHDNLYWYRRVMGKEIKFLLHFVKESKQDESGMPNNRFLAERTGGTYSTLKVQPAELEDSGVYFCASSQDRDSVSGNTIYFGEGSWLTVV.

The V call is TRBV3-1 (or the pseudogene TRBV3-2), the J call TRBJ1-5; D is perhaps TRBD1 (5 bases). Looked up from germline, CDR1 is LGHDT and CDR2 is YNNKEL (reference sequence). Trimming removed 3 bases from V and 4 bases from J, with 7 bases in between. The CDR3 runs 13 residues. CDR3: CASSHRGNQPQHF. The CDR3 nucleotides are TGTGCCAGCAGCCACCGGGGGAATCAGCCCCAGCATTTT.

A few counts support this clone. The gene calls are TRBV21-1 and TRBJ1-1. TRBV21-1 is a pseudogene locus. This CDR3 is built from 12 residues. The CDR3 spells CASIGLNTEAFF. The CDR3 coding sequence is TGTGCCAGCATCGGTCTGAACACTGAAGCTTTCTTT.

The chain employs TRBV27 and TRBJ2-3; D remains ambiguous. Germline V gives CDR1 MNHEY, CDR2 SMNVEV (reference sequence). The germline V and J ends were trimmed by 2 bases and 3 bases, with 6 bases remaining between them. The CDR3 covers 13 residues. The CDR3 sequence: CASSLTRTDTQYF. CDR3 sequence (DNA): TGTGCCAGCAGTTTAACCAGAACAGATACGCAGTATTTT.

J is TRBJ1-1 and V is TRBV30; D gene ambiguous. V shed 0 bases and J shed 8 bases, with 10 bases lying between them. From germline, CDR1 is GTSNPN and CDR2 SVGIG (reference sequence). The CDR3 runs 12 residues. In DNA form, the CDR3 reads TGTGCCTGGAGTGTACTATCGGGGGAAGCTTTCTTT. Protein: CAWSVLSGEAFF.

DNA for the CDR3: TGTGCCAGCAGTTCCCGGCGACTAGCGGGAGGTCACGAGCAGTACTTC. Its protein product is CASSSRRLAGGHEQYF. The rearrangement uses TRBV6-5 and TRBJ2-7; TRBD2 aligns across 13 bases. V lost 4 bases to trimming and J lost 5 bases; unmatched junction nucleotides: 8. The CDR3 totals 16 residues. Germline CDR1 MNHEY, CDR2 SVGAGI.

This clone was observed a single time. The CDR3, as DNA: TGTGCCAGTAGTATCGGACCCCGCGGGAAACTGTTTTTT. This translates into CASSIGPRGKLFF. This chain uses TRBV19 with TRBJ1-4, with D unclear. V was shortened by 3 bases and J by 11 bases, with 13 bases between the two germline ends. Per germline, CDR1 LNHDA and CDR2 SQIVND (reference sequence). The CDR3 is 13 residues long.

The CDR3 bases are TGTGCCAGCAGTTACGGGGACAGTGGGATCTCTGGAAACACCATATATTTT. It yields the protein CASSYGDSGISGNTIYF. This sequence joins TRBV28 and TRBJ1-3; 7 bases match TRBD1. V shed 4 bases, J shed 0 bases, and the junction held 9 bases outside the gene matches. The CDR3 has 17 amino acids. Per germline, CDR1 MDHEN and CDR2 SYDVKM.

The gene calls are TRBV19 and TRBJ1-6; D call uncertain. Trimming removed 2 bases at V and 6 bases at J, with 8 bases between. The CDR3 spans 14 residues. Germline V gene sequence: CDR1 LNHDA, CDR2 SQIVND (reference sequence). The CDR3 bases are TGTGCCAGTAGTATATTGATGCGTAATTCACCCCTCCACTTT. Its translation is CASSILMRNSPLHF.

J is TRBJ1-1 and V is TRBV12-3 or TRBV12-4; the D gene is possibly TRBD1 (6 bases). V was pared by 8 bases and J by 6 bases, with 16 bases between. The CDR3 is made up of 13 amino acids. Written as DNA, the CDR3 is TGTGCCAGCCACGCAATAGGGGGTTCTGAAGCTTTCTTT. Translation: CASHAIGGSEAFF.

This clone showed up just once. The chain recombines TRBV18 with TRBJ2-7; tentative D call: TRBD2 (6 bases). Germline V gene data show CDR1 as KGHSH and CDR2 as LQKENI. The germline V and J ends were trimmed by 2 bases and 1 base, with 9 bases remaining between them. CDR3 size: 14 residues. The CDR3 region is CASSPSAGSYEQYF. In DNA, the CDR3 is TGTGCCAGCTCACCAAGTGCGGGATCCTACGAGCAGTACTTC.

The chain joins TRBV19 to TRBJ2-7; 8 nucleotides line up with TRBD2. Looked up from germline, CDR1 is LNHDA and CDR2 is SQIVND (reference sequence). J lost 3 bases, V lost 2 bases, and 18 bases had no gene match. The CDR3 is 19 residues long. CDR3 nucleotides: TGTGCCAGTAGTATAAAGGGTGGGACGGGAGGACTAGCCGTCTACGAGCAGTACTTC. This gives the protein CASSIKGGTGGLAVYEQYF.